This TCR beta chain was recorded in a study of shared clonotypes between healthy human individuals (dated by TCRdb to the early 2020s). Regarding the research as a whole: The cohort comprised a couple of women and a few men aged 18 to 49 years. For each donor, CD4 naive and CD4 memory were each run on three plates, CD8 naive on two plates, and CD8 memory on one plate. To estimate repertoire size and how much clonotype sharing occurs between individuals, the study deeply sequenced the blood TCR repertoires of several healthy adults. Different laboratories and diverse techniques were used to prepare libraries and sequence TCR repertoires, to increase sequencing depth and limit assay-specific biases. Per donor, leukapheresis produced somewhere between about 0.8 and 9 billion PBMCs.

Donors were healthy HIV-negative adults with no recently reported acute infections or vaccinations. Only Caucasian adults living in Nashville, Tennessee, USA were represented among the donors. CD4+ T cells were enriched by magnetic negative selection, after which naive cells were positively selected on CD45RA and the negative fraction was taken as the memory subset. Blood was obtained by leukapheresis, after which PBMCs were separated by Ficoll-Histopaque density gradient centrifugation and cryopreserved in liquid nitrogen vapor phase. Purity and quantity of every magnetically sorted T cell population were checked by analytical flow cytometry. Genomic DNA was isolated from every sorted fraction and measured by UV absorbance on a Nanodrop 2000c. Comments on this clone: Its cognate antigen has yet to be identified. No qualities accompany the bases; no much larger clone lies one base away.

TCR CDR3 regions were amplified from genomic DNA by multiplex PCR using the deep immunoSEQ assay. For each cell subset, the extracted genomic DNA was distributed evenly across all wells of several immunoSEQ 96-well plates, and each plate served as one replicate. For sorted subsets, each replicate PCR was loaded with approximately 0.2 ug genomic DNA, equivalent to approximately 27,000 T cell genomes. The purified libraries were quantified using a Qubit 3.0 fluorometer, sized with a Bioanalyzer 2100, and then quantified again using the KAPA Library Quantification kit. Every immunoSEQ 96-well plate was sequenced on a separate single-read 150-cycle Illumina NextSeq 550 flow cell. In the authors' own workflow: The immunoSEQ output contained only junctional sequences without quality scores, so filtering could not match that applied to full-length reads. To assign V/J genes and CDR3, sequences were annotated against IMGT germline references using PyIR, a Python wrapper for IgBLAST v1.9. Reads were removed for weak V/J assignments (E-value above 1e-6), missing CDR3, stop codons, out-of-frame junctions, or ambiguous translated residues. V3J clonotypes were defined as sequences sharing an identical inferred V gene, J gene, and CDR3 amino acid sequence. The percentage overlap between two repertoires was calculated by dividing the number of shared unique clonotypes by the size of the smaller repertoire. Repertoire richness was assessed with RTK rarefaction, the Chao1 estimator, and Recon v2.1 estimates of unobserved clonotypes. Generation probabilities for all TCRbeta clonotypes obtained by the gDNA method from four donors were computed using OLGA. TCRdb obtained this table from immuneACCESS and retained in-frame rearrangements with V and J assigned. These tables miss some clones; where compared with another copy, unresolved V genes account for less than half of the shortfall, and the remainder is unexplained. The V and J calls and clone size were taken over from that table, and D and trimming were inferred from the DNA. The sample contains about a million clones, less than 85% of them found a single time. The ten biggest clones cover around 1.5% of the sample.

For CDR1 and CDR2, the germline V gene lists MDHEN and SYDVKM. The cysteine opens and the phenylalanine closes a CDR3 of 12 amino acids. The kept DNA is CDR3 alone, 36 bases in frame from the first base. The V and J ends are trimmed by 8 bases and 5 bases, leaving 13 bases between them. Results the study describes overall, beyond this receptor: Naive subsets generally had larger estimated clonotype richness than memory subsets did. When a handful of donors were compared, the shared fraction of clonotypes was around 4.6% for naive CD4, around 3.5% for naive CD8, roughly 2.5% for memory CD4, and around 0.37% for memory CD8. Based on pairwise subsampling, the degree of clonotype sharing among donors was expected to be affected by sequencing depth. Even with the large sequencing depth, rarefaction of the sorted-subset datasets indicated that sequencing was incomplete. Higher generation probabilities were observed for clonotypes shared by all four sorted-subset donors than for non-shared clonotypes. Sampling was limited to blood, and TCR repertoires in tissue likely differ from TCR repertoires in blood. The genetic and exposure-history diversity represented was limited by the small number of donors.

The sample consisted of memory CD4+ T cells sorted from blood. Taken with the paper, the label for cell subset or site translates to: CD45RA-negative fraction. The clonotype was recovered from a man aged 18 to 35 in good health. In this chain, TRBV28 is recombined with TRBJ2-7; the D segment is perhaps TRBD1 or TRBD2, each sharing 5 matched bases. The CDR3 loop reads CASGTRWDEQYF. The bases read TGTGCCAGCGGGACCCGATGGGACGAGCAGTACTTC. The entire variable domain, with the stretches around the CDR3 drawn from the reference TRBV28 and TRBJ2-7 proteins, is DVKVTQSSRYLVKRTGEKVFLECVQDMDHENMFWYRQDPGLGLRLIYFSYDVKMKEKGDIPEGYSVSREKKERFSLILESASTNQTSMYLCASGTRWDEQYFGPGTRLTVT.